The entry that follows covers one T cell receptor (beta chain) sequence. This clone showed up just once. Its antigen is unknown. Nothing much larger sits one base from this clone, and base qualities are not available. The data were obtained in a study of OX40 agonist ivuxolimab in advanced cancers. For context, the study as a whole: The costimulatory receptor OX40 (CD134) was targeted by ivuxolimab, a fully human IgG2 agonistic monoclonal antibody. Partial responses occurred in three dose-escalation patients: two with cutaneous melanoma and one with hepatocellular carcinoma. The monotherapy dose-escalation portion (N of about 52 patients) of the phase I ivuxolimab trial is reported in the paper. Among the roughly 52 dose-escalation patients, around 19 had hepatocellular carcinoma, 15 melanoma, 9 renal cell carcinoma and 9 head and neck cancer. In the dose-escalation cohort, around four fifths of patients were male, and the mean age was roughly 60 years, with a range of roughly 23 to 85. Intravenous ivuxolimab was administered to patients every 2 weeks at six dose levels: 0.01, 0.1, 0.3, 1.5, 3 and 10 mg/kg. Prior anti-PD-1, anti-PD-L1 or anti-CTLA-4 therapy was permitted, and 30% to 45% of dose-escalation patients had received checkpoint inhibitors. The point of sequencing TCRbeta in the periphery was to test whether ivuxolimab changed TCR sequence diversity and drove clonal T-cell expansion.

Study-level results and caveats: Which antigens the clonally expanded peripheral T cells were specific for was not determined. In the 0.1-3.0 mg/kg groups, partial responders had among the lowest normalized peripheral clonal expansion, particularly in CD8+ T cells. After ivuxolimab, expanded clones were on average more numerous among CD8+ T cells than among CD4+ T cells. Low levels of normalized T-cell clonal expansion were also seen in some patients who did not respond. Clonal expansion of both CD4+ and CD8+ blood T cells was observed from baseline to week 6 at doses 0.1 to 3.0 mg/kg.

Genomic DNA was isolated from the sorted cells so that the TCRbeta CDR3 region could be sequenced. TCRbeta CDR3 regions were sequenced using the immunoSEQ Assay. TCRdb took over this immuneACCESS table, retaining in-frame rearrangements with V and J assigned. Such tables are incomplete; in checked studies, under half of the missing clones stem from an unresolved V gene, and the remainder is unexplained. Across this sample there are more than 20,000 clones, with approximately 89% seen only once. In total, the top ten clones hold approximately 9.5% of the sample. The trial excluded patients who had a history of autoimmune disease or who were on systemic immunosuppression. Peripheral blood for TCR sequencing was drawn from every dose cohort at baseline, at cycle 4 day 1 and at cycle 7 day 1. Samples were obtained from an open-label, multicenter, first-in-human phase I dose-escalation trial of ivuxolimab. Adults with locally advanced or metastatic head and neck squamous cell, hepatocellular, melanoma or renal cell carcinoma were enrolled in the trial. Before TCR sequencing, CD4+ T cells and CD8+ T cells from peripheral blood were sorted into separate populations.

Counted from cysteine to phenylalanine, this CDR3 has 19 amino acids. Here the CDR3 DNA is all that survives: 57 bases in frame from base 1. Trimming takes 0 bases off V and 0 bases off J; junction bases not matched to a gene: 8. Looking up the germline V gene (reference sequence) yields CDR1 MNHEY and CDR2 SMNVEV. Here the chain combines TRBV27 and TRBJ2-2; a stretch of 9 junction bases matches TRBD2. Sequencing was performed on CD4+ or CD8+ T cells sorted from blood, taken in a trial of the OX40 agonist ivuxolimab. This receptor was taken from an adult with an advanced solid tumor such as melanoma, head and neck, liver or kidney cancer. The CDR3 region: CASSLSENSGSANTGELFF. The nucleotide sequence is given as TGTGCCAGCAGTTTATCGGAAAATAGCGGGAGCGCGAACACCGGGGAGCTGTTTTTT.